Reported below is one T cell receptor beta chain. Per the study methods: Estimation of nucleated cell counts relied on the amplification of reference gene primers. TCRdb keeps only in-frame clones here, not all; method: immunoSEQ multiplex PCR. Clone size and V and J calls were adopted from that table, with D and trimming inferred from the DNA. Altogether 250,000 to 350,000 clones are present, under 95% being singletons, with the ten largest covering roughly 2.5%. The data belong to a study of blood T cell repertoires in COVID-19. The ends were cut back, 4 bases at V and 4 bases at J, with 20 bases in the middle. Germline-derived CDR1 and CDR2 are SGHDT and YYEEEE. This CDR3 contains 16 residues. Participants, roughly 18 to 100 years old, spanned some 23 US areas. Cohorts were based on clinical histories the participants reported.

This receptor was taken from a man aged 55 to 70 who had recovered from COVID-19. The V gene is TRBV5-6, the J gene TRBJ1-2, with TRBD1 as a possible D gene (6 bases). Sequencing was carried out using PBMCs or T cells enriched from blood (not recorded which). The CDR3 nucleotides are TGTGCCAGCAGCAATACGACAGGATTGGGGTTCTATGGCTACACCTTC. Protein product: CASSNTTGLGFYGYTF.